Below are 17 T cell receptor beta chains sequenced from a single sample in a study of cytomegalovirus exposure and HLA in healthy donors. Primers included in the PCR were 60 Vbeta and 13 Jbeta primers. Sequencing was performed with immunoSEQ multiplex PCR; in TCRdb, only in-frame clones are kept and a portion is missing. Here the sample spans 210,000 or so clones, 85% being singletons. Material: PBMCs. These receptors all stem from a girl aged 2 to 9 in good health and CMV-seronegative.

CDR3 sequence (DNA): TGCGCCAGCAGCTTGGGACGGGGGAACACTGAAGCTTTCTTT. Its protein is CASSLGRGNTEAFF. The chain couples TRBV5-1 to TRBJ1-1; no clear D gene. Germline-derived CDR1 and CDR2 are SGHRS and YFSETQ. The CDR3 spans 14 residues. The V gene lost 0 bases and the J gene lost 1 base, with 7 bases spanning the gap.

The gene calls are TRBV28 and TRBJ1-5; D not certain. The CDR3 has 12 amino acids. V was cut by 2 bases and J by 7 bases, with 6 bases left in between. CDR1 is MDHEN, CDR2 SYDVKM, per germline. CDR3 nucleotide sequence: TGTGCCAGCAGTTTACTTTCGCAGCCCCAGCATTTT. Residues: CASSLLSQPQHF.

This sequence joins TRBV19 and TRBJ1-1; possibly TRBD1 for D (6 bases). V dropped 5 bases and J dropped 11 bases, with 12 bases sitting between them. Per germline, CDR1 LNHDA and CDR2 SQIVND (reference sequence). The CDR3 contains 11 residues. The DNA of the CDR3 is TGTGCCAGTAGTCCGGGACATTCGGCTTTCTTT. As protein: CASSPGHSAFF.

The chain recombines TRBV5-4 with TRBJ2-3; D possibly corresponds to TRBD1 (5 bases). The germline V and J ends were trimmed by 2 bases and 4 bases, with 11 bases remaining between them. The CDR3 is made up of 14 amino acids. In germline, CDR1 is SGHNT, CDR2 YYREEE (reference sequence). Written as DNA, the CDR3 is TGTGCCAGCAGCTTAACAGGAATCGCAGATACGCAGTATTTT. It is translated as CASSLTGIADTQYF.

The chain employs TRBV5-1 and TRBJ2-5; maybe TRBD2 (6 bases). In germline, CDR1 is SGHRS, CDR2 YFSETQ. The CDR3 runs to 18 residues. V was clipped by 4 bases and J by 5 bases, with 27 bases between them. CDR3 bases: TGCGCCAGCAGCCGAAACCCCCCGACCTTGGCGGGGTGGGAGACCCAGTACTTC. Its protein product is CASSRNPPTLAGWETQYF. Variable domain in full (rest from reference TRBV5-1 and TRBJ2-5): KAGVTQTPRYLIKTRGQQVTLSCSPISGHRSVSWYQQTPGQGLQFLFEYFSETQRNKGNFPGRFSGRQFSNSRSEMNVSTLELGDSALYLCASSRNPPTLAGWETQYFGPGTRLLVL.

The chain is built from TRBV6-4 and TRBJ2-3; no definite D call. Germline-derived CDR1 and CDR2 are MRHNA and SNTAGT. Trimming removed 0 bases at V and 2 bases at J, with 9 bases between. The CDR3 runs 15 residues. CDR3 sequence: CASSDSLGNTDTQYF. The CDR3 DNA reads as TGTGCCAGCAGTGACTCCCTAGGAAACACAGATACGCAGTATTTT.

The V gene is TRBV5-1, the J gene TRBJ2-1, with 10 bases aligning to TRBD2. Germline trimming cut 5 bases from V and 6 bases from J; bases unmatched to any gene: 8. The length of the CDR3 is 15 residues. The germline V gene has CDR1 SGHRS and CDR2 YFSETQ. CDR3 region: CASRYNLAGANEQFF. Written as DNA, the CDR3 is TGCGCCAGCAGGTACAATCTAGCGGGGGCCAATGAGCAGTTCTTC.

The gene calls are TRBV6-7 and TRBJ1-2, with TRBD1 identical over 8 bases. TRBV6-7 falls under the ORF class, with uncertain function. V lost 0 bases to trimming and J lost 3 bases; unmatched junction nucleotides: 6. The CDR3 is 16 residues long. The CDR3 DNA follows: TGTGCCAGCAGTTACTCGACTCCAGGGGGCGACTATGGCTACACCTTC. It codes for CASSYSTPGGDYGYTF.

This rearrangement joins TRBV6-5 to TRBJ1-1; D uncertain. This CDR3 is built from 13 residues. Germline V gene sequence: CDR1 MNHEY, CDR2 SVGAGI. V shed 7 bases and J shed 2 bases, with 11 bases lying between them. The CDR3 coding sequence is TGTGCCAGCAAGTTTCGGGATAACACTGAAGCTTTCTTT. Protein product: CASKFRDNTEAFF.

The rearrangement links TRBV6-1 to TRBJ1-1; tentative D call: TRBD1 (5 bases). V was clipped by 3 bases and J by 1 base, with 12 bases between them. The CDR3 extends over 15 amino acids. Germline V lookup: CDR1 MNHNS, CDR2 SASEGT. This CDR3 reads CASSDRGAENTEAFF. The CDR3 DNA reads TGTGCCAGCAGTGACCGTGGGGCGGAGAACACTGAAGCTTTCTTT.

The rearrangement links TRBV15 to TRBJ2-1, with D perhaps matching TRBD2 (5 bases). Between the trimmed V and J ends, which lost 5 bases and 4 bases, there was a span of 12 bases. Germline values: CDR1 LNHNV, CDR2 YYDKDF (reference sequence). CDR3 length: 14 amino acids. CDR3 sequence (DNA): TGTGCCACCAGCCAAAGGCGGGTGTACAATGAGCAGTTCTTC. Protein: CATSQRRVYNEQFF.

This sequence joins TRBV19 and TRBJ2-7; possibly TRBD1 for D (6 bases). The CDR3 is 13 residues long. Trimming removed 6 bases at V and 5 bases at J, with 14 bases between. Per germline, CDR1 LNHDA and CDR2 SQIVND (reference sequence). The CDR3 reads CASSLGGIDEQYF. The DNA of the CDR3 is TGTGCCAGTAGCCTAGGGGGTATCGACGAGCAGTACTTC.

The chain combines TRBV18 with TRBJ2-1; D call uncertain. Germline CDR1 is KGHSH and CDR2 is LQKENI. Trimming cost V 1 base and J 2 bases, with 9 bases left between them. The CDR3 runs 15 residues. The CDR3 DNA is TGTGCCAGCTCACCACTTGCAGTTACCTACAATGAGCAGTTCTTC. Encoded protein: CASSPLAVTYNEQFF. Full variable domain (outside the CDR3, taken from reference TRBV18 and TRBJ2-1): NAGVMQNPRHLVRRRGQEARLRCSPMKGHSHVYWYRQLPEEGLKFMVYLQKENIIDESGMPKERFSAEFPKEGPSILRIQQVVRGDSAAYFCASSPLAVTYNEQFFGPGTRLTVL.

The rearrangement joins TRBV10-3 to TRBJ2-1; 9 bases agree with TRBD2. This CDR3 is built from 14 residues. Per germline, CDR1 ENHRY and CDR2 SYGVKD. The V segment lost 4 bases and the J segment 6 bases; nucleotides outside the gene matches: 4. As DNA, the CDR3 is TGTGCCATCAGTGCTGAACTAGCGGGCAATGAGCAGTTCTTC. Its protein product is CAISAELAGNEQFF.

The V gene is TRBV25-1, the J gene TRBJ1-1; 7 bases are a match to TRBD1. The trim removed 6 bases at V and 6 bases at J, leaving 7 bases unmatched. The CDR3 is 13 amino acids. Germline loops: CDR1 MGHDK, CDR2 SYGVNS. The CDR3 nucleotides read TGTGCCAGCAGCGGACAGGCCTATTCTGAAGCTTTCTTT. This gives the protein CASSGQAYSEAFF.

The chain carries TRBV19 and TRBJ2-3, with D tentatively TRBD2 (6 bases). From germline, CDR1 is LNHDA and CDR2 SQIVND (reference sequence). CDR3 length: 14 amino acids. Trimming removed 4 bases from V and 4 bases from J, with 12 bases in between. The CDR3 here is CASSRGGGPDTQYF. In nucleotides, the CDR3 is TGTGCCAGTAGTAGAGGAGGAGGGCCAGATACGCAGTATTTT.

The table lists this clone with a count of one. CDR3 residues: CASSLYSRSDRGKTEAFF. Written as DNA, the CDR3 is TGTGCCAGCAGTTTGTACTCCAGGTCGGACAGGGGAAAGACTGAAGCTTTCTTT. The gene calls are TRBV27 and TRBJ1-1; TRBD1 matches at 9 bases. The CDR3 runs to 18 residues. The J segment lost 5 bases and the V segment lost 3 bases, leaving 16 bases of the junction unmatched. Per the germline V gene, CDR1 is MNHEY and CDR2 is SMNVEV (reference sequence).